One TCR beta chain is described in this entry. Antigen unknown. This specimen belongs to a study of siplizumab effects on memory and regulatory T cells. This table comes from immunoSEQ multiplex PCR, and its TCRdb copy is limited to in-frame clones, with some not included. The sample has about 82,000 clones; about nine tenths are singletons. Regarding the study as a whole: Naive T cells looked more diverse than memory cells and looked like major alloresponse contributors. Confirmatory evidence of suppressive function in proliferating siplizumab-culture Tregs was not obtained.

Germline V lookup: CDR1 SGHAT, CDR2 FQNNGV. This CDR3 has 15 amino acids. V lost 2 bases and J lost 7, with 12 bases in between. The chain uses TRBV11-2 and TRBJ1-6, with no clear D. This clonotype was sampled from a human donor in good health. The sequenced material came from Tregs sorted from blood. CDR3 in amino acids: CASSLLSLENSPLHF. Written as DNA, the CDR3 is TGTGCCAGCAGCTTACTCTCGTTGGAGAATTCACCCCTCCACTTT. Based on the CDR3 plus reference TRBV11-2 and TRBJ1-6, the full variable domain is EAGVAQSPRYKIIEKRQSVAFWCNPISGHATLYWYQQILGQGPKLLIQFQNNGVVDDSQLPKDRFSAERLKGVDSTLKIQPAKLEDSAVYLCASSLLSLENSPLHFGNGTRLTVT.